This entry lists 12 T cell receptor beta chains sequenced from one sample in a study of regulatory T cells in long-lasting Graves disease. Time point defined: persistent/refractory GD, antithyroid drugs over 5 years with positive TRAb. PBMC-extracted RNA yielded the TCR library. The authors built TCR beta libraries using iRepertoire HTBI primers and Arm-PCR of CDR3 regions. From the multiplex PCR reads, TCRdb called clonotypes with MiXCR, one entry per CDR3 protein. The sample lists roughly 430,000 distinct CDR3 sequences, approximately 22% seen once, with 13% to 15% in the top ten. This material consisted of peripheral blood mononuclear cells (PBMCs), taken when the disease was refractory, from a patient treated with antithyroid drugs. The receptors originated from a female donor with Graves disease.

The table lists this clonotype with many counts. The chain combines TRBV20-1 with TRBJ1-2, with D tentatively TRBD1 (6 bases). The V gene lost 3 bases and the J gene lost 4 bases, with 15 bases spanning the gap. This CDR3 is built from 14 residues. Germline CDR1 and CDR2: DFQATT and SNEGSKA (reference sequence). The CDR3: CSASRSGATYGYTF. As DNA, the CDR3 is TGCAGTGCTAGCAGGTCAGGGGCGACCTATGGCTACACCTTC.

This clonotype was seen ten or more times. The chain employs TRBV27 and TRBJ1-1; 9 bases align to TRBD1. The trim removed 5 bases at V and 4 bases at J, leaving 11 bases unmatched. Germline V gives CDR1 MNHEY, CDR2 SMNVEV (reference sequence). The CDR3 totals 16 residues. CDR3 DNA sequence: TGTGCCAGCAGTACGGACAGGGGACCTAGGCGCACTGAAGCTTTCTTT. It is translated as CASSTDRGPRRTEAFF.

This sequence joins TRBV15 and TRBJ1-5, with D possibly being TRBD1 (6 bases). The V end was cut by 6 bases, the J end by 0 bases, with 9 bases between. The CDR3 totals 14 residues. CDR1 is LNHNV, CDR2 YYDKDF, per germline (reference sequence). The CDR3, as DNA: TGTGCCACCAGTGGCAGGGGTAGCAATCAGCCCCAGCATTTT. It codes for CATSGRGSNQPQHF.

This clonotype was recorded at least ten times. This chain links TRBV5-5 with TRBJ1-1, with D maybe TRBD1 (6 bases). V gave up 0 bases and J gave up 3 bases, with 12 bases separating them. The CDR3 is 15 residues long. Germline values: CDR1 SGHKS, CDR2 YYEKEE (reference sequence). The CDR3 bases are TGTGCCAGCAGCTTGGGGCAGGGGAGCGACACTGAAGCTTTCTTT. Protein sequence: CASSLGQGSDTEAFF.

In regard to this clonotype: A much larger clone differs by one base, so this may be a read error. This chain uses TRBV28 with TRBJ2-5; TRBD2 aligns across 9 bases. Per germline, CDR1 MDHEN and CDR2 SYDVKM. This CDR3 has 12 amino acids. V lost 9 bases and J lost 6; bases outside the gene matches: 5. The CDR3 DNA sequence: TGTGCCAGGGGGACTAGCAAAAAGACCCAGTACTTC. Translated, it gives CARGTSKKTQYF.

This chain uses TRBV19 with TRBJ1-2; no firm D call. The V gene lost 3 bases and the J gene lost 4 bases, with 12 bases spanning the gap. The CDR3 runs 14 residues. The germline V gene has CDR1 LNHDA and CDR2 SQIVND (reference sequence). CDR3 loop: CASSIWDPFYGYTF. The DNA for the CDR3 is TGTGCCAGTAGTATCTGGGATCCCTTCTATGGCTACACCTTC. Using reference TRBV19 and TRBJ1-2 for the parts outside the CDR3, the full variable domain is DGGITQSPKYLFRKEGQNVTLSCEQNLNHDAMYWYRQDPGQGLRLIYYSQIVNDFQKGDIAEGYSVSREKKESFPLTVTSAQKNPTAFYLCASSIWDPFYGYTFGSGTRLTVV.

About this clonotype itself: This may arise from a read error, as a much more abundant clone is one base away. The genes are TRBV12-3 or TRBV12-4 and TRBJ2-4, with a tentative D call TRBD2 (5 bases). This CDR3 has 19 amino acids. This CDR3 reads CASSSSASWTDLARNIQYF. The CDR3 DNA follows: TGTGCCAGCAGTTCCTCAGCCTCCTGGACTGACTTAGCCAGAAACATTCAGTACTTC.

The chain combines TRBV15 with TRBJ2-7; perhaps TRBD2 as D (7 bases). The germline V gene encodes CDR1 LNHNV and CDR2 YYDKDF (reference sequence). Trimming removed 3 bases at V and 5 bases at J, with 20 bases between. CDR3 length: 16 residues. CDR3 in DNA: TGTGCCACCAGCAGGGGGGGGCGGGGACTGGCTGACGAGCAGTACTTC. This translates into CATSRGGRGLADEQYF.

This clonotype was seen ten or more times. The chain recombines TRBV12-3 or TRBV12-4 with TRBJ1-2, with 9 bases lining up with TRBD1. CDR3 length equals 16 residues. V dropped 8 bases and J dropped 6; count of bases not matched to a gene: 16. CDR3: CASWRTGAPSRDGYTF. DNA of the CDR3: TGTGCCAGCTGGCGGACAGGGGCCCCGTCCAGGGATGGCTACACCTTC.

This clonotype was detected many times. The chain recombines TRBV12-3 or TRBV12-4 with TRBJ2-7; D is perhaps TRBD1 (5 bases). Trimming took 4 bases from V and 7 from J, leaving 20 bases between them. The CDR3 consists of 15 residues. The CDR3 loop reads CASSYRQGNLGEQYF. The DNA for the CDR3 is TGTGCCAGCAGTTATCGCCAGGGAAACTTGGGGGAGCAGTACTTC.

This clonotype has just one count. The CDR3 region is CASSPLAGVGNEQFF. The CDR3 DNA follows: TGTGCCAGCAGCCCCCTAGCGGGAGTTGGGAATGAGCAGTTCTTC. J is TRBJ2-1 and V is TRBV2; TRBD2 matches 10 bases. The germline V gene encodes CDR1 SNHLY and CDR2 FYNNEI. Losses at the gene ends were 6 bases for V and 7 bases for J; bases not matched to a gene: 9. The CDR3 has 15 amino acids. Together with reference TRBV2 and TRBJ2-1, the CDR3 gives the full variable domain: EPEVTQTPSHQVTQMGQEVILRCVPISNHLYFYWYRQILGQKVEFLVSFYNNEISEKSEIFDDQFSVERPDGSNFTLKIRSTKLEDSAMYFCASSPLAGVGNEQFFGPGTRLTVL.

This clonotype was found a few times. V gene TRBV9 combines with J gene TRBJ2-2; no reliable D call. The CDR3 loop spans 16 amino acids. V was shortened by 4 bases and J by 0 bases, with 13 bases between the two germline ends. In germline, CDR1 is SGDLS, CDR2 YYNGEE. The CDR3 bases are TGTGCCAGCAGCCCACGGGCAGGCCCGAACACCGGGGAGCTGTTTTTT. This codes for CASSPRAGPNTGELFF.